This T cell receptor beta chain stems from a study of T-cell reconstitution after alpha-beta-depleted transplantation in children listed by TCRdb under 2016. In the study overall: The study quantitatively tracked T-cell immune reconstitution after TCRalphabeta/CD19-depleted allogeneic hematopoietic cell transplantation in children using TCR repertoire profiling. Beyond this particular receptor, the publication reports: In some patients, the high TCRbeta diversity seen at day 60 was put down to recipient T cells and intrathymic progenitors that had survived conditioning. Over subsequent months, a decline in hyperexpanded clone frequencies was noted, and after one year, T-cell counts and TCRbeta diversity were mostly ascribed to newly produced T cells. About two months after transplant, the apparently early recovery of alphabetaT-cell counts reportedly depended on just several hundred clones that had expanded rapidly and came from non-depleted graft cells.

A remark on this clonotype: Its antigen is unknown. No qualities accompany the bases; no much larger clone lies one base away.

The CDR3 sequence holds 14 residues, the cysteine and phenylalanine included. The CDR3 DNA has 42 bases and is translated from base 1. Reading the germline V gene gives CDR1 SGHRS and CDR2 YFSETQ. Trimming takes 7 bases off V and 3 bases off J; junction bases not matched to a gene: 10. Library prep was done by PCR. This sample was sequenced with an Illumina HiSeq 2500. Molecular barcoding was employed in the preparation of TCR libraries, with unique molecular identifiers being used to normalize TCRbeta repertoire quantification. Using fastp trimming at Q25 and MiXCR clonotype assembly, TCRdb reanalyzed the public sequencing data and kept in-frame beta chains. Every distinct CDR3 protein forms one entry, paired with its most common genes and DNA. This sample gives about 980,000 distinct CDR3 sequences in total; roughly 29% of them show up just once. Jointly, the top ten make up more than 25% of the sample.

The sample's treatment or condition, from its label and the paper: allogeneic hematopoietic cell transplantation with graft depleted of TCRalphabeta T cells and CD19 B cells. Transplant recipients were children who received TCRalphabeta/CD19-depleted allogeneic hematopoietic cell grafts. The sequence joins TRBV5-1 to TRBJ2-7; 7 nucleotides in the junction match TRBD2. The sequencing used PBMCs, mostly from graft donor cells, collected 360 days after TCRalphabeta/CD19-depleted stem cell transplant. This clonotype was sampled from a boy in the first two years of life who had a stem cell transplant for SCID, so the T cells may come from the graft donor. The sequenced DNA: TGCGCCAGCGCACCGACTAGCACTTTCTACGAGCAGTACTTC. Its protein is CASAPTSTFYEQYF.